In this sample, the clone carrying this TCR beta chain turned up a few times. Its target is unknown. A 5'RACE reaction primed in the constant segment made cDNA libraries of TCR alpha and TCR beta, and these carried sample barcodes and UMIs. Using its own MiXCR run on the 5' RACE reads, TCRdb lists one record per CDR3 protein. This table holds 580,000 or so distinct CDR3 sequences, roughly 17% found once. Trimming at V came to 4 bases and at J to 6 bases, leaving 7 bases not matched to a gene. The CDR3 is made up of 16 amino acids. These data originate in a study of T-cell memory formation after mild COVID-19. Study-wide findings and caveats: Clones that contracted from day 15 to 85 were balanced CD4/CD8, while later expanders leaned CD4+. Memory cells collected pre-infection included some clones that later responded, suggesting cross-reactive memory joined. CD4+ contracting clones lay mainly in CM and EM, CD8+ ones in EMRA.

The sequencing input was PBMCs or a T cell subset sorted from them (not recorded which). The TCR comes from an adult woman who had mild COVID-19 (a few samples of this study predate the infection). Cell type and time point are not known. The rearrangement links TRBV12-3 or TRBV12-4 to TRBJ2-1; the match to TRBD2 covers 12 bases. The chain's CDR3 is CASSSTPSGGANEQFF. CDR3 sequence (DNA): TGTGCCAGCAGTTCAACCCCTAGCGGGGGGGCCAATGAGCAGTTCTTC.